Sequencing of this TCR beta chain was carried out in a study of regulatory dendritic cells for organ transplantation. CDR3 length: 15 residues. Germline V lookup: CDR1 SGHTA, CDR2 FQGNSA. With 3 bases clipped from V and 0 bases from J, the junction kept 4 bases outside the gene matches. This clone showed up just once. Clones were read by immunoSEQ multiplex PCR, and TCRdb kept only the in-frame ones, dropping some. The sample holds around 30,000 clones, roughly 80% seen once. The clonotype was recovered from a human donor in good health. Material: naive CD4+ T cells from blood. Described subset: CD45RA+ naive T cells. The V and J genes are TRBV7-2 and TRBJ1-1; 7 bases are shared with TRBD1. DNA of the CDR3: TGTGCCAGCAGCTTGGGGACAGATTTGAACACTGAAGCTTTCTTT. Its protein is CASSLGTDLNTEAFF.